This T cell receptor beta chain stems from a study of shared clonotypes between healthy human individuals. Study information: CD4 naive cells filled three plates per donor, CD4 memory three, CD8 naive two and CD8 memory one.

Whole-study findings and limits: Sharing across four donors was seen in 4.5% to 6.5% of naive CD4 clonotypes.

Several immunoSEQ 96-well plates shared each subset's DNA, each plate a replicate. Per sorted-subset replicate PCR, input was 150 to 250 ng DNA, representing roughly 28,000 T cell genomes. The data were produced by immunoSEQ multiplex PCR, yet TCRdb's version contains in-frame clones alone and is incomplete. The sample has about 1 million clones, roughly 80% seen once. The CDR3 sequence is 13 residues long. Germline V gene lookup returns CDR1 SQVTM and CDR2 ANQGSEA. The V gene lost 6 bases and the J gene lost 5 bases, with 16 bases spanning the gap. For this clone: What it binds is unknown.

This rearrangement joins TRBV29-1 to TRBJ1-2, with D maybe TRBD1 (6 bases). The specimen was memory CD4+ T cells sorted from blood. Subset meaning: CD45RA-negative fraction. The receptor was derived from a man aged 18 to 35 in good health. For the CDR3, the DNA is TGCAGCGTGGGCCCCAGGGGTAATTATGGCTACACCTTC. Translation gives CSVGPRGNYGYTF.